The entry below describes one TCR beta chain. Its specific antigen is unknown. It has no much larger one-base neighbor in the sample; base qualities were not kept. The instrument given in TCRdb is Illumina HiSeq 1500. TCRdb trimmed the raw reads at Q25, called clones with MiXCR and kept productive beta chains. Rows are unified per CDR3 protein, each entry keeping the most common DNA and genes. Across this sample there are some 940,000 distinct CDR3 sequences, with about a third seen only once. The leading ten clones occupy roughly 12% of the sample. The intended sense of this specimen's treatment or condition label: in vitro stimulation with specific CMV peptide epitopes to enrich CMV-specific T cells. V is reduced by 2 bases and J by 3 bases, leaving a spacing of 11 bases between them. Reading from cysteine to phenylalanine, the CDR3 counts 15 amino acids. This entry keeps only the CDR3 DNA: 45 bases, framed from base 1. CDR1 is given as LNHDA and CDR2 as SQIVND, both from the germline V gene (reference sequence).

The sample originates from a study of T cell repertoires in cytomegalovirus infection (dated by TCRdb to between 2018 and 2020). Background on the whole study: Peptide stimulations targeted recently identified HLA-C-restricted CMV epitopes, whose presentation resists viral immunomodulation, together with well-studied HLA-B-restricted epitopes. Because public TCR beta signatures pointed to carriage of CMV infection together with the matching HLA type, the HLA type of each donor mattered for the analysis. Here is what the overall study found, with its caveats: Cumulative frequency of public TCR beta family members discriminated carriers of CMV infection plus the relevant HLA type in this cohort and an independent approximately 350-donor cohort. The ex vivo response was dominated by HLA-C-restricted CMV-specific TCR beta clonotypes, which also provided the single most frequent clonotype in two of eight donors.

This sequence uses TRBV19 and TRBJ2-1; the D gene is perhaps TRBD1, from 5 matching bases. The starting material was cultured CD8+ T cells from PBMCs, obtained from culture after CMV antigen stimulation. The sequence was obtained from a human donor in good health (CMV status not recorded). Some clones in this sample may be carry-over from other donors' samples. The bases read TGTGCCAGTAGTATAAGCCCAGGGCTCTACAATGAGCAGTTCTTC. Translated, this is CASSISPGLYNEQFF.